This T cell receptor beta chain was recovered during a study of T-cell reconstitution after alpha-beta-depleted transplantation in children. Overall study results and limits: It was newly produced T cells that mostly accounted for T-cell counts and diversity one year after transplant. By about two months after transplant, alpha-beta T cells reportedly arose from several hundred graft clones that had expanded.

Trimming at V came to 5 bases and at J to 6 bases, leaving 7 bases not matched to a gene. CDR3 length: 16 amino acids. Germline V gene data show CDR1 as MNHNS and CDR2 as SASEGT. The TCRbeta library was prepared with unique molecular identifiers. In TCRdb, the PCR reads were re-called with MiXCR into one record per CDR3 protein. The sample lists fewer than 750,000 distinct CDR3 sequences; under 25% were seen once. As for this clonotype: Its matching antigen is unknown.

The receptor was isolated from a boy under two years old who had a stem cell transplant for acute myeloid leukemia, so the T cells may come from the graft donor. The starting material was PBMCs, mostly from graft donor cells, obtained 360 days after TCRalphabeta/CD19-depleted stem cell transplant. V usage is TRBV6-1 and J usage is TRBJ2-1; 13 bases are a match to TRBD2. As DNA, the CDR3 is TGTGCCAGCAGTACCGGGACTAGCGGGGCCTTCAATGAGCAGTTCTTC. As protein: CASSTGTSGAFNEQFF.